This entry describes one TCR beta chain. This clone appeared a few times. No antigen is known for it. Within one base of it there is no much larger clone, and no base qualities were kept. Libraries were constructed by the immunoSEQ multiplex PCR assay. Imported from immuneACCESS, the table was reduced by TCRdb to in-frame sequences with V and J called. These copies leave out some clones; in studies compared against another copy, an unresolved V gene accounts for under half, and the cause of the remainder is not known. The sample profile shows around 57,000 clones; 91% of them were found once. The ten largest clones add up to 2% to 2.5% of the sample. The sample belongs to a study of T cell changes during pregnancy in multiple sclerosis (dated 2019 in TCRdb). About the investigation overall: The study examined how the T cell repertoire changed over the course of pregnancy in women with multiple sclerosis.

The germline V gene (reference sequence) provides CDR1 SGHNT and CDR2 YYREEE. The CDR3 covers 13 residues, taking in both the cysteine and the phenylalanine. The sequence is cut down to CDR3 DNA, 39 bases in frame from base 1. V ends up 3 bases short and J 2 bases short, with an unmatched junction base count of 2. The chain couples TRBV5-4 to TRBJ2-7, and TRBD2 aligns with 7 junction nucleotides. The receptor comes from a female donor in good health, enrolled as a control in a pregnancy study. Sequencing used peripheral blood, obtained in the third trimester of pregnancy. Here the CDR3 is given as CASSSAGTYEQYF. The DNA is TGTGCCAGCAGCTCAGCGGGAACCTACGAGCAGTACTTC.